This T cell receptor (beta chain) appears in the sequencing data of a study of T cells in Graves' hyperthyroidism and ophthalmopathy. Turning to this clonotype: Its antigen is undetermined.

Using RNA transcripts as the source, TCR beta CDR3 regions were amplified. Initially, a first-round RT-PCR of the TCR CDR3 employed the HTBI primer set. A single record per CDR3 protein comes from TCRdb applying MiXCR to the multiplex PCR reads. Seen here are roughly 300,000 distinct CDR3 sequences, roughly a fifth observed once, and the top ten hold over 40%. Notes on the study in general: Most thyroid clonotypes that were expanded above 0.001 also turned up in blood.

The germline V gene has CDR1 MNHNS and CDR2 SASEGT. This CDR3 has 18 amino acids. The J segment lost 0 bases and the V segment lost 5 bases, leaving 7 bases of the junction unmatched. The rearrangement uses TRBV6-1 and TRBJ2-6; TRBD1 matches at 10 bases. This TCR was recovered from a woman aged 50 to 65 with Graves' hyperthyroidism. The source material was blood. CDR3 residues: CASSPAGTGVSGANVLTF. The CDR3 nucleotides are TGTGCCAGCAGTCCGGCCGGGACAGGGGTCTCTGGGGCCAACGTCCTGACTTTC.